This TCR beta chain was captured in a study of blood T cell repertoires in COVID-19. This clone is a singleton in its sample. Using immunoSEQ multiplex PCR, the repertoire was profiled, and TCRdb retains in-frame clones only, with some absent. The table shows around 300,000 clones, with approximately 87% occurring only once. Sequencing was performed on peripheral blood. The source is a woman aged 30 to 39 with COVID-19, enrolled during active disease.

In DNA, the CDR3 is TGTGCCATCAGTGGCGGACAGACTGGGCCTTTGGGCTACACCTTC. This translates into CAISGGQTGPLGYTF. This sequence joins TRBV10-3 and TRBJ1-2; possibly TRBD1 for D (6 bases). Trimming shortened V by 4 bases and J by 8 bases, and 20 bases separated the two germline ends. Germline V gene lookup returns CDR1 ENHRY and CDR2 SYGVKD. CDR3 length: 15 residues.